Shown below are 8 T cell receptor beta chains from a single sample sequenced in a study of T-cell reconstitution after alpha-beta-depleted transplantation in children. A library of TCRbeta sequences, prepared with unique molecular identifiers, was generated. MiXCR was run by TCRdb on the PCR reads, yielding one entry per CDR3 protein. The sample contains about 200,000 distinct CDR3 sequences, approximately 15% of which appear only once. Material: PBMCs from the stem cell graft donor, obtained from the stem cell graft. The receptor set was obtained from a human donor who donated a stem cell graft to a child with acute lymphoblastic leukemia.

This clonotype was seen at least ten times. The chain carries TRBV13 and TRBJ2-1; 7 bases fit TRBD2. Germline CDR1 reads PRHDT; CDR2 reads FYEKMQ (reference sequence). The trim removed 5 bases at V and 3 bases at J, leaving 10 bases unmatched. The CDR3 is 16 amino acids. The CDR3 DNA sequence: TGTGCCAGCAGCCCCATACTAGCGTTAAACTACAATGAGCAGTTCTTC. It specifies CASSPILALNYNEQFF.

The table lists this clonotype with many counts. The DNA for the CDR3 is TGCAGTGCTAGGGTTGCCGGGAACACTGAAGCTTTCTTT. Its protein is CSARVAGNTEAFF. The chain carries TRBV20-1 and TRBJ1-1; D unresolved. The CDR3 runs to 13 residues. Germline V gene sequence: CDR1 DFQATT, CDR2 SNEGSKA (reference sequence). V lost 3 bases to trimming and J lost 1 base, with 9 bases between them.

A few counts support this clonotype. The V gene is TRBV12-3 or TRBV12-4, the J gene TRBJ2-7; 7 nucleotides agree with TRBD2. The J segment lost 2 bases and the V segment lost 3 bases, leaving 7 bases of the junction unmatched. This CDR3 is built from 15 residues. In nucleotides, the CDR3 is TGTGCCAGCAGTTTTTCGGGGGGTAGAGCCTACGAGCAGTACTTC. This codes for CASSFSGGRAYEQYF.

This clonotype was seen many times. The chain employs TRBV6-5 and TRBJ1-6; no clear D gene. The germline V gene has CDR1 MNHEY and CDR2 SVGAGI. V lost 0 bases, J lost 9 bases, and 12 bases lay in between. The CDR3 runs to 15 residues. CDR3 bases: TGTGCCAGCAGTTACTCTGGCCGGGATGTTTCACCCCTCCACTTT. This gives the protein CASSYSGRDVSPLHF.

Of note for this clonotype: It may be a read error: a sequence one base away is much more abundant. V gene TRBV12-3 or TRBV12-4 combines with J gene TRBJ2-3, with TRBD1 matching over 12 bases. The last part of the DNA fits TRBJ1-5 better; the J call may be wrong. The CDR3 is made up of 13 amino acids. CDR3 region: CASRGQGANTQHF. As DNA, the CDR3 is TGTGCCAGCAGGGGACAGGGGGCAAATACGCAGCATTTT.

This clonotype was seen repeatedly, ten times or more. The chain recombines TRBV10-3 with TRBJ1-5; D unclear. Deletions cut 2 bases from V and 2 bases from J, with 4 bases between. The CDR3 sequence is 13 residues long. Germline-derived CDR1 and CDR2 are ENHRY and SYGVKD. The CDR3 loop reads CAISENRNQPQHF. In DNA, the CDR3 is TGTGCCATCAGTGAGAATCGCAATCAGCCCCAGCATTTT.

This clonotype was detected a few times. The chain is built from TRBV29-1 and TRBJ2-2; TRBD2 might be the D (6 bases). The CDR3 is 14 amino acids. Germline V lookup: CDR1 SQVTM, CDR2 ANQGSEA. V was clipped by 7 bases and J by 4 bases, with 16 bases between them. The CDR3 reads CSALEGGPTGELFF. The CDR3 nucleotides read TGCAGCGCGCTTGAGGGAGGTCCCACCGGGGAGCTGTTTTTT.

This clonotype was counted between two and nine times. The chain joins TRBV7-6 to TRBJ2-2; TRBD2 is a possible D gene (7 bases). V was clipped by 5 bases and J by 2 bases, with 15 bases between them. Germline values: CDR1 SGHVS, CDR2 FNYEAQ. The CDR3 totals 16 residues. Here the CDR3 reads CASSHGGGANTGELFF. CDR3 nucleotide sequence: TGTGCCAGCAGCCATGGGGGGGGGGCCAACACCGGGGAGCTGTTTTTT.